The entry below gives a single T cell receptor (beta chain) sequence along with its context. Repertoires were generated with immunoSEQ multiplex PCR, while TCRdb's copy carries only in-frame clones and drops some. This table holds 700,000 or so clones, approximately 85% found once. These data come from a study of shared T cell receptors in the human thymus. The germline V gene encodes CDR1 MNHEY and CDR2 SMNVEV (reference sequence). V shed 5 bases and J 6 bases; nucleotides not matched to a gene: 16. This CDR3 comprises 17 residues. These data are also associated with another study on human thymus T cells. From that paper: Congenital heart defects were the reason for the corrective surgery that the donors, healthy Finnish infants, were having. During corrective heart surgery, resections were taken, and the thymus tissue came from them. Use of V and J genes seemed skewed within the thymic and blood repertoires. A high degree of thymic repertoire overlap among unrelated individuals was reported in related research.

The chain is built from TRBV27 and TRBJ2-7, with TRBD1 matching over 10 bases. This TCR was recovered from a girl in the first two years of life with a congenital heart defect. Sample: thymocytes. This chain's CDR3 is CASSPPQIPGQGCEQYF. In DNA form, the CDR3 reads TGTGCCAGCAGTCCCCCGCAGATCCCGGGACAGGGGTGCGAGCAGTACTTC.